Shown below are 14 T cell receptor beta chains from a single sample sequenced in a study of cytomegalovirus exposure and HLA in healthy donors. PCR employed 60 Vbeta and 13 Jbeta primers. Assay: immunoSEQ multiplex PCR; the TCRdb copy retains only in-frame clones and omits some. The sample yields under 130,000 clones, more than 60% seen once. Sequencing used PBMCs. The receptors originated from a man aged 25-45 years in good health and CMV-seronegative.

In nucleotides, the CDR3 is TGTGCCAGTAGTTATAGCGGGGGGGCCGGTTACACCGGGGAGCTGTTTTTT. This translates into CASSYSGGAGYTGELFF. J is TRBJ2-2 and V is TRBV19; 11 nucleotides line up with TRBD2. With 5 bases clipped from V and 3 bases from J, the junction kept 8 bases outside the gene matches. The CDR3 loop spans 17 amino acids. Per germline, CDR1 LNHDA and CDR2 SQIVND (reference sequence).

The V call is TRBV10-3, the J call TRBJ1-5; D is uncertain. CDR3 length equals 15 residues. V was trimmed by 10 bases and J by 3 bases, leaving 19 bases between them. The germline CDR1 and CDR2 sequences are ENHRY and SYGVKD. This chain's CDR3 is CATHAALGLNQPQHF. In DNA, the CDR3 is TGTGCCACTCACGCGGCCCTGGGTCTCAATCAGCCCCAGCATTTT.

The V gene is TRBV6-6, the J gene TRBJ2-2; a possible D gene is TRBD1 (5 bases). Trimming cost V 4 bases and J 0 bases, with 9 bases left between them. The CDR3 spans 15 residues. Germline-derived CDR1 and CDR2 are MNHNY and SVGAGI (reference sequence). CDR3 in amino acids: CASSFDSTNTGELFF. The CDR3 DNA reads TGTGCCAGCAGTTTTGACAGCACGAACACCGGGGAGCTGTTTTTT.

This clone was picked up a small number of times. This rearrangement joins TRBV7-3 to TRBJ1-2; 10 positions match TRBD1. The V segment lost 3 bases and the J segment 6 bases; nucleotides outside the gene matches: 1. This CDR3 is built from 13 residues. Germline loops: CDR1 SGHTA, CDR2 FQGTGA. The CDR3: CASSLGQGNGYTF. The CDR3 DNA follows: TGTGCCAGCAGCTTGGGACAGGGGAATGGCTACACCTTC.

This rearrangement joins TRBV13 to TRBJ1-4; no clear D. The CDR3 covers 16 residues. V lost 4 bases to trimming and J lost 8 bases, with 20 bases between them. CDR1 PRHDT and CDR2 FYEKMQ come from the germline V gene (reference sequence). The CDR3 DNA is TGTGCCAGCAGCTCCCGGATTTGGGAGGTGGACGAAAAACTGTTTTTT. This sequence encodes CASSSRIWEVDEKLFF.

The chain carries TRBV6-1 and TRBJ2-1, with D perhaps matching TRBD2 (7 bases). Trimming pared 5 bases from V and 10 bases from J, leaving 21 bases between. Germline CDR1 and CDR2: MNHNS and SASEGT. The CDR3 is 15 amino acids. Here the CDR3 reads CASSQGWGGEEEQFF. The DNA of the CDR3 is TGTGCCAGCAGTCAGGGGTGGGGGGGGGAGGAGGAGCAGTTCTTC.

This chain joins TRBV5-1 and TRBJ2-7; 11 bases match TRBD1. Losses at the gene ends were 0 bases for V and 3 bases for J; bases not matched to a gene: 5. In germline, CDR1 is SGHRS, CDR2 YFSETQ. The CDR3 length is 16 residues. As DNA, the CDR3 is TGCGCCAGCAGCTTGGGGACAGGGGGCCCACTCTACGAGCAGTACTTC. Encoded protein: CASSLGTGGPLYEQYF.

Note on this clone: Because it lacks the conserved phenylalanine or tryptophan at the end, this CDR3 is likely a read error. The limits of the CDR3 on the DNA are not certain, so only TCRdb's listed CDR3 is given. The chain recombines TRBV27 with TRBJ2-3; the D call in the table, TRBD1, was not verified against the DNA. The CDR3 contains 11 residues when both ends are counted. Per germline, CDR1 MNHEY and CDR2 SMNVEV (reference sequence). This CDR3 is CASSFTAPGQN.

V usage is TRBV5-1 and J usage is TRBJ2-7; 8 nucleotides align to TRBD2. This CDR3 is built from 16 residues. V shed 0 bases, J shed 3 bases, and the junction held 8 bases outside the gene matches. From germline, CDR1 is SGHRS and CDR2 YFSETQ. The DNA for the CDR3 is TGCGCCAGCAGCTTGGCCGGGGGGGAGGGGTTCTACGAGCAGTACTTC. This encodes CASSLAGGEGFYEQYF.

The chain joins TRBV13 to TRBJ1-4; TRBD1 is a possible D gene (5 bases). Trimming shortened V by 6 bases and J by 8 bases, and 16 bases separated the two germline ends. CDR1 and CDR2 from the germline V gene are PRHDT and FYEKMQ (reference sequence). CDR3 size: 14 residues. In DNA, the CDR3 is TGTGCCAGCAGTCTACTGGGGGGAGGCGAAAAACTGTTTTTT. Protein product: CASSLLGGGEKLFF.

The CDR3 bases are TGTGCCAGCAGTCCCCCGGCTAGCGGGGGGGCGGGCAATGAGCAGTTCTTC. Translated: CASSPPASGGAGNEQFF. The chain uses TRBV2 and TRBJ2-1; 12 bases align to TRBD2. There are 17 residues in the CDR3. The J segment lost 6 bases and the V segment lost 5 bases, leaving 11 bases of the junction unmatched. Germline V lookup: CDR1 SNHLY, CDR2 FYNNEI.

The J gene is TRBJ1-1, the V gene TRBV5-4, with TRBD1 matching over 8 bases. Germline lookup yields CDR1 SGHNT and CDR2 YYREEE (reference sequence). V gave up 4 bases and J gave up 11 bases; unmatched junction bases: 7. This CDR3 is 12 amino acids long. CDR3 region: CASSEQGAWAFF. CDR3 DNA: TGTGCCAGCAGCGAGCAGGGGGCCTGGGCTTTCTTT. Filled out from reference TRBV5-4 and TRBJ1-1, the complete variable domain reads ETGVTQSPTHLIKTRGQQVTLRCSSQSGHNTVSWYQQALGQGPQFIFQYYREEENGRGNFPPRFSGLQFPNYSSELNVNALELDDSALYLCASSEQGAWAFFGQGTRLTVV.

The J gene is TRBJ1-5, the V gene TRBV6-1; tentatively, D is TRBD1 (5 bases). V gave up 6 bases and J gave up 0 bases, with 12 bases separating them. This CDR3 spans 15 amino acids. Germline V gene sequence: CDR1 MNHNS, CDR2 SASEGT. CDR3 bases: TGTGCCAGCAGCGCCCAGGGCGCTAGCAATCAGCCCCAGCATTTT. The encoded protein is CASSAQGASNQPQHF.

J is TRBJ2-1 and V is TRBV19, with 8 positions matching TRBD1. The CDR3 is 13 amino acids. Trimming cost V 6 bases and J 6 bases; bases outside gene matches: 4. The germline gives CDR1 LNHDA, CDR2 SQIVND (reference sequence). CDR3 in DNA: TGTGCCAGTAGGGTGACAGGGGTCAATGAGCAGTTCTTC. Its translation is CASRVTGVNEQFF.